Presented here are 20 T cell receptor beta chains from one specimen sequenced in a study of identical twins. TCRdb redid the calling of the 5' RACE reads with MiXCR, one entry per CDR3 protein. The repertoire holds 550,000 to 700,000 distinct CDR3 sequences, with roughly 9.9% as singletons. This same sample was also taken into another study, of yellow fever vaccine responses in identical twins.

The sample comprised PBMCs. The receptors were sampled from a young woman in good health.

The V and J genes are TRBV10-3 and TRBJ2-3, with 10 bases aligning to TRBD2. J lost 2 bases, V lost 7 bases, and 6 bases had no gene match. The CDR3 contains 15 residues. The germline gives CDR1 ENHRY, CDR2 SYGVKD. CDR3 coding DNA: TGTGCCATCAAGCAAGGACTAGCGGTCACAGATACGCAGTATTTT. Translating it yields CAIKQGLAVTDTQYF.

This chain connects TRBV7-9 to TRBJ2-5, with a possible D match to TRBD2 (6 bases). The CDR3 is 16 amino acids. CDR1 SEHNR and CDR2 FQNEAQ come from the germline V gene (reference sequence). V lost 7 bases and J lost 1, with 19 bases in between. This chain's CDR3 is CASTIRSGLRQETQYF. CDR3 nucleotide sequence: TGTGCCAGCACCATTAGATCCGGACTACGCCAAGAGACCCAGTACTTC.

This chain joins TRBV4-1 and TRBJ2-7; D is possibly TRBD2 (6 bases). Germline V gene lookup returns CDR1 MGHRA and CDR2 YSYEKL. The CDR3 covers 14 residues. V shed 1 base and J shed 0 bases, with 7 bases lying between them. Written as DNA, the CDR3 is TGCGCCAGCAGCCAAGTGACTAGCTCCTACGAGCAGTACTTC. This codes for CASSQVTSSYEQYF.

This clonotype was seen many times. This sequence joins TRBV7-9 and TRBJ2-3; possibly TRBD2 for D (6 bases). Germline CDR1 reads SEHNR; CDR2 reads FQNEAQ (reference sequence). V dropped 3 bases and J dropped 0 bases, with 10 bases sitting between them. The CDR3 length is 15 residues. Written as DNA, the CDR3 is TGTGCCAGCAGCTTGGTAGCGGTTAGCACAGATACGCAGTATTTT. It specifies CASSLVAVSTDTQYF.

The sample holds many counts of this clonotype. The CDR3 sequence: CASSLQNTEAFF. Here the CDR3 DNA reads TGCGCCAGCAGCTTACAGAACACTGAAGCTTTCTTT. The chain carries TRBV5-1 and TRBJ1-1; D remains unclear. Trimming left V 2 bases short and J 1 base short, with 3 bases between. CDR1 is SGHRS and CDR2 is YFSETQ in the germline V gene. The CDR3 runs to 12 residues.

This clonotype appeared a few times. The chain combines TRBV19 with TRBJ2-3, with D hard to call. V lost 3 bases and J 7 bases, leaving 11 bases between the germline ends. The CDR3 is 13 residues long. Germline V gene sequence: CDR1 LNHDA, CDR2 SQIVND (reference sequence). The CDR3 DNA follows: TGTGCCAGTAGTATTAGGCACACGAATACGCAGTATTTT. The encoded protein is CASSIRHTNTQYF.

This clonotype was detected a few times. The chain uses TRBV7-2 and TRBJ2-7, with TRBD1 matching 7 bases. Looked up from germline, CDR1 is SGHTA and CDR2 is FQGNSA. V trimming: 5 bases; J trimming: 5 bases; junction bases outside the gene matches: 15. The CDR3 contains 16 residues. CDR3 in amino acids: CASSHPPGRTGDEQYF. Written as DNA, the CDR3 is TGTGCCAGCAGCCACCCTCCGGGACGCACAGGGGACGAGCAGTACTTC.

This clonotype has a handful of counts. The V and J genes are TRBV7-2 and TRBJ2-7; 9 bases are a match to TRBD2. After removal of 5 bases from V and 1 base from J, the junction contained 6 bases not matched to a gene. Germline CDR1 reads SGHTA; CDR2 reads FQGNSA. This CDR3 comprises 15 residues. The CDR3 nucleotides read TGTGCCAGCAGCCATGCGGGGGGGCTATCCTACGAGCAGTACTTC. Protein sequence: CASSHAGGLSYEQYF.

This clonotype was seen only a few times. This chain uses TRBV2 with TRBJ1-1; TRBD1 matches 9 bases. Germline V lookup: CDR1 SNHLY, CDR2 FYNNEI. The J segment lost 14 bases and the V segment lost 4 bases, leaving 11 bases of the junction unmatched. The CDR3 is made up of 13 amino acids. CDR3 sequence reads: CASSGDLRGTGFF. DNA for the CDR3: TGTGCCAGCAGTGGAGACTTAAGAGGGACAGGGTTCTTT. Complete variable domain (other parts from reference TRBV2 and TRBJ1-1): EPEVTQTPSHQVTQMGQEVILRCVPISNHLYFYWYRQILGQKVEFLVSFYNNEISEKSEIFDDQFSVERPDGSNFTLKIRSTKLEDSAMYFCASSGDLRGTGFFGQGTRLTVV.

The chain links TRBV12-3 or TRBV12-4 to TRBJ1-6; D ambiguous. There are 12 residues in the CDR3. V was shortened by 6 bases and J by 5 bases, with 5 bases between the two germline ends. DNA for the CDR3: TGTGCCAGCAGAGATGATAATTCACCCCTCCACTTT. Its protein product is CASRDDNSPLHF.

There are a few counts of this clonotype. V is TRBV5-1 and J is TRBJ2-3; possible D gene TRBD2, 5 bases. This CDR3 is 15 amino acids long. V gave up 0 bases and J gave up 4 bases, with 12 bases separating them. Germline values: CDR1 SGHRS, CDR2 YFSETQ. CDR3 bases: TGCGCCAGCAGCTTGGTCGGGGTCGGCGCAGATACGCAGTATTTT. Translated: CASSLVGVGADTQYF. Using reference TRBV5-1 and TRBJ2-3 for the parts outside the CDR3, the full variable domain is KAGVTQTPRYLIKTRGQQVTLSCSPISGHRSVSWYQQTPGQGLQFLFEYFSETQRNKGNFPGRFSGRQFSNSRSEMNVSTLELGDSALYLCASSLVGVGADTQYFGPGTRLTVL.

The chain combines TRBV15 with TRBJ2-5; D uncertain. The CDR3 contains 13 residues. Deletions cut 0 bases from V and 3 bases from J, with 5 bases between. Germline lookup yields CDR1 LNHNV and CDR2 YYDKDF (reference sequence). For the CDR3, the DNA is TGTGCCACCAGCAGAGATCTGAAAGAGACCCAGTACTTC. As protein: CATSRDLKETQYF.

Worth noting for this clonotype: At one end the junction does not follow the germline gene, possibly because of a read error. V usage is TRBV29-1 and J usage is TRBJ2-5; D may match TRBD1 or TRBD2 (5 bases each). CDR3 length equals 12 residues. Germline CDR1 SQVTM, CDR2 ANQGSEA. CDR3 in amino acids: CSVLGTQGTQYF. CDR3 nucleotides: TGCAGCGTCCTCGGGACCCAAGGGACCCAGTACTTC.

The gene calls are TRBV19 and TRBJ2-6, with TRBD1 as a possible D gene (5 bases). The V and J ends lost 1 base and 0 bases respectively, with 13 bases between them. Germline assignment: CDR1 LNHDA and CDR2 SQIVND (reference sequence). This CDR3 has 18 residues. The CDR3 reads CASSIAFDRSSGANVLTF. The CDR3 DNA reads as TGTGCCAGTAGTATAGCTTTCGACAGAAGCTCTGGGGCCAACGTCCTGACTTTC.

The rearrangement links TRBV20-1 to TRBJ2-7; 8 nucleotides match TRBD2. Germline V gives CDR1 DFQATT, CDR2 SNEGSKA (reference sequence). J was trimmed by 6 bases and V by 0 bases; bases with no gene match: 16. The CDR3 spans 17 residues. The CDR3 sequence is CSARDGLRAGVVSEQYF. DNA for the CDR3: TGCAGTGCTAGAGATGGTCTTCGAGCGGGAGTAGTAAGCGAGCAGTACTTC.

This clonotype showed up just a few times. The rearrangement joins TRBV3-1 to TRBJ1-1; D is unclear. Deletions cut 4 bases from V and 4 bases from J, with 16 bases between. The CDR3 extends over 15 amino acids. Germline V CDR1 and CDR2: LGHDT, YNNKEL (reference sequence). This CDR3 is CASSPSSRMVTEAFF. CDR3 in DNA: TGTGCCAGCAGCCCCTCTTCGAGGATGGTCACTGAAGCTTTCTTT.

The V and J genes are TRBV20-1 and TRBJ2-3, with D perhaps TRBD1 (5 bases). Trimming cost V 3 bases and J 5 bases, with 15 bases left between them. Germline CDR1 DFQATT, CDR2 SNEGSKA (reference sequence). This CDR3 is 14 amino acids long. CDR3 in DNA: TGCAGTGCTAGCTTTCAGGGCCTGAGAGATACGCAGTATTTT. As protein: CSASFQGLRDTQYF.

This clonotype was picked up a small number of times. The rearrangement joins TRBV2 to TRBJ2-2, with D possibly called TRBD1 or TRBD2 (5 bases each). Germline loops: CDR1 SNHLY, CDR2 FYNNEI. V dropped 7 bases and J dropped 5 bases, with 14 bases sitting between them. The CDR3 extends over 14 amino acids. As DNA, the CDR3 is TGTGCCAGCACGGGACGGCGAGCAACCGGGGAGCTGTTTTTT. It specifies CASTGRRATGELFF.

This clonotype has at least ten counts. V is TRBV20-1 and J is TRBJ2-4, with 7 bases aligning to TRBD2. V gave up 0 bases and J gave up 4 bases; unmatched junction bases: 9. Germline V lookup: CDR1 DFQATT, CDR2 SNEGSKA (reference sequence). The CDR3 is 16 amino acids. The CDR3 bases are TGCAGTGCTAGAGATTTTCTGGTAGCGGGTAAAAACATTCAGTACTTC. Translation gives CSARDFLVAGKNIQYF.

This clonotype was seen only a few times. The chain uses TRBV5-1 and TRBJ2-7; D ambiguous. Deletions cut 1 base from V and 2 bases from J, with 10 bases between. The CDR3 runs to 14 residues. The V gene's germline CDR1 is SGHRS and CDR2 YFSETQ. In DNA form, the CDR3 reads TGCGCCAGCAGCTTGTTTACAGCAACCTACGAGCAGTACTTC. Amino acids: CASSLFTATYEQYF.